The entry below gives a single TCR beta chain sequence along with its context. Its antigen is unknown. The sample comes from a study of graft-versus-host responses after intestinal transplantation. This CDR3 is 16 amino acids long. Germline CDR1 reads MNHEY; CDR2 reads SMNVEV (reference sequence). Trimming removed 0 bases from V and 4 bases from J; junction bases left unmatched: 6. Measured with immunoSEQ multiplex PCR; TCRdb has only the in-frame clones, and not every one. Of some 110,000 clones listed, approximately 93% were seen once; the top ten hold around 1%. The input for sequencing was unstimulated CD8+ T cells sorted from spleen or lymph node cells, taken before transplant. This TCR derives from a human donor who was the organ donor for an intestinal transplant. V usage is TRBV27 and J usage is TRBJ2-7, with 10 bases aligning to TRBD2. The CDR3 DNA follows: TGTGCCAGCAGTTTATCCTCCACTAGCGGGATTTACGAGCAGTACTTC. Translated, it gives CASSLSSTSGIYEQYF.